This T cell receptor beta chain was profiled in a study of blood T cells in healthy people across ages. Study-wide context: Capturing about one barcoded beta molecule per two T cells was achieved by template switching.

Study observations and caveats: It was held that diversity estimates obtained from one million T cells represented underestimates.

A second 7 to 11 cycle PCR used barcoded and J-beta primers. Template switching added a 12-random-nucleotide identifier to every cDNA molecule. Using its own MiXCR run on the 5' RACE reads, TCRdb lists one record per CDR3 protein. The top ten hold about 20% of the sample, which has 920,000 or so distinct CDR3 sequences, roughly 45% seen once. Losses at the gene ends were 7 bases for V and 1 base for J; bases not matched to a gene: 4. The CDR3 length is 14 residues. Per germline, CDR1 MGHRA and CDR2 YSYEKL. Healthy Caucasians from Russia aged about 6 to 95 served as donors. In its sample, this clonotype was seen a few times. Its target is not known.

This chain connects TRBV4-1 to TRBJ2-3, with 8 bases aligning to TRBD1. This TCR was recovered from an older woman in good health. Sequencing input: blood. The CDR3 here is CASKDRGGTDTQYF. DNA of the CDR3: TGCGCCAGCAAAGACAGGGGAGGCACAGATACGCAGTATTTT.